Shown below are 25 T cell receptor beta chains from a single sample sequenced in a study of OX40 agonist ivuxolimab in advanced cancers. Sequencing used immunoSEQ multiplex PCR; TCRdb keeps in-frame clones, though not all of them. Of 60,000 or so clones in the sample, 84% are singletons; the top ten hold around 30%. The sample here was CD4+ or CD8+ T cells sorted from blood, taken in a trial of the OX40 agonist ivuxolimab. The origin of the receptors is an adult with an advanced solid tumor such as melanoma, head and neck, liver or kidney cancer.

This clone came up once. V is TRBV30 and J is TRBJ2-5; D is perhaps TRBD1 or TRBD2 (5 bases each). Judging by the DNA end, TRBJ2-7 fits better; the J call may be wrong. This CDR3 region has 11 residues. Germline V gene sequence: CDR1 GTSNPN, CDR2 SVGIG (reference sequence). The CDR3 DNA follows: TGTGCCTGGCGAGGGGCTTACGAGCAGTACTTC. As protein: CAWRGAYEQYF.

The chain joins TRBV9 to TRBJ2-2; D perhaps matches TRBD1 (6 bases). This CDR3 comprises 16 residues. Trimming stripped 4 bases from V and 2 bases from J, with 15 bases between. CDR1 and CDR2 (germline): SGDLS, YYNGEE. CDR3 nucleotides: TGTGCCAGCAGCTTAACCGGGACAATCAACACCGGGGAGCTGTTTTTT. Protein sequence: CASSLTGTINTGELFF.

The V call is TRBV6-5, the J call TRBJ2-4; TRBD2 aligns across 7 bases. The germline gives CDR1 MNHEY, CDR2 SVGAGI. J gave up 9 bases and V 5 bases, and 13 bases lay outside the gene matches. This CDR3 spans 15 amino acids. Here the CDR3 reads CASSPIPGGFGIQYF. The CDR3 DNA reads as TGTGCCAGCAGTCCCATCCCCGGGGGGTTTGGCATTCAGTACTTC.

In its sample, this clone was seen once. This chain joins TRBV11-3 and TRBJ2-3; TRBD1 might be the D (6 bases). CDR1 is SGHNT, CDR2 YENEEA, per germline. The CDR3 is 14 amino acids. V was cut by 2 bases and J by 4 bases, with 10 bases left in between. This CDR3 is CASSLYGGPDTQYF. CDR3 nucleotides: TGTGCCAGCAGCTTATATGGGGGCCCAGATACGCAGTATTTT.

The DNA for the CDR3 is TGTGCCAGCACGACCCCCGGCGGTATGAACACTGAAGCTTTCTTT. The encoded protein is CASTTPGGMNTEAFF. The chain joins TRBV9 to TRBJ1-1; no clear D gene. The length of the CDR3 is 15 residues. Deletions cut 6 bases from V and 0 bases from J, with 15 bases between. CDR1 is SGDLS, CDR2 YYNGEE, per germline.

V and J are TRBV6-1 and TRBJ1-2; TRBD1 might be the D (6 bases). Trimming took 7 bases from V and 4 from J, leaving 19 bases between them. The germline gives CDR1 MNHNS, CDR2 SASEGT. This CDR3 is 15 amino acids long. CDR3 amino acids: CASTLGYRDRYGYTF. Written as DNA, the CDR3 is TGTGCCAGCACCCTTGGATACAGGGACCGCTATGGCTACACCTTC.

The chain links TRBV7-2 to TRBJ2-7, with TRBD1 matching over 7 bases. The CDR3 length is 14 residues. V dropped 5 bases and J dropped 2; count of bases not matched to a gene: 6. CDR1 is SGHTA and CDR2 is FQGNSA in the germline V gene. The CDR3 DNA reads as TGTGCCAGCAGCGGGACAGCCACTCCCTACGAGCAGTACTTC. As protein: CASSGTATPYEQYF.

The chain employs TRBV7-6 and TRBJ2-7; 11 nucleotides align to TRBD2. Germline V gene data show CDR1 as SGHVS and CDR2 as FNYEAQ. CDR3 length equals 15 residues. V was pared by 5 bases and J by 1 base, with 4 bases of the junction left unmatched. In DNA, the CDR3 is TGTGCCAGCAGCGTCGGGACTAGCGGTTCCTACGAGCAGTACTTC. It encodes CASSVGTSGSYEQYF.

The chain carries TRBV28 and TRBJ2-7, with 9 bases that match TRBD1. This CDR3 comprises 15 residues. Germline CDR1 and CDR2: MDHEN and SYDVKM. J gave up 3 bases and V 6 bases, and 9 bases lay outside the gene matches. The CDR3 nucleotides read TGTGCCAGCAGGAACCCGACAGGGGGATACTACGAGCAGTACTTC. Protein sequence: CASRNPTGGYYEQYF.

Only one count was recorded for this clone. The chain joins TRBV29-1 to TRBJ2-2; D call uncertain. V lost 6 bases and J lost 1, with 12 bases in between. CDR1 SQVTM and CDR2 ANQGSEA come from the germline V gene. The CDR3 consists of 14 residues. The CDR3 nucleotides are TGCAGCGTAAGAAGATCGTGGAACACCGGGGAGCTGTTTTTT. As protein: CSVRRSWNTGELFF.

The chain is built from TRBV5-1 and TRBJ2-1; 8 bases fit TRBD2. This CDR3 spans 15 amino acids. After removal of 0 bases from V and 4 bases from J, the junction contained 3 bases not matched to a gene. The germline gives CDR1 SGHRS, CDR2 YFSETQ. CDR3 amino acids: CASSLDGLAYNEQFF. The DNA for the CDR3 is TGCGCCAGCAGCTTGGACGGACTAGCTTACAATGAGCAGTTCTTC.

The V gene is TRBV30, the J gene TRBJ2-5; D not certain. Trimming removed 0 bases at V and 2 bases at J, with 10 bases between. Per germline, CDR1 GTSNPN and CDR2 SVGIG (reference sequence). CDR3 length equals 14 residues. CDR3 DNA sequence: TGTGCCTGGAGTGTACCGGCAGTACAAGAGACCCAGTACTTC. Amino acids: CAWSVPAVQETQYF.

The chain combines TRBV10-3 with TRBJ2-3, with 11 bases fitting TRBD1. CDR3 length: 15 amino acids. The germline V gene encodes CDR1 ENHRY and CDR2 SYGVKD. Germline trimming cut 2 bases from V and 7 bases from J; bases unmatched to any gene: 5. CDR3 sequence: CAISEPDRGRYTQYF. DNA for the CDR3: TGTGCCATCAGTGAGCCGGACAGGGGGCGTTATACGCAGTATTTT.

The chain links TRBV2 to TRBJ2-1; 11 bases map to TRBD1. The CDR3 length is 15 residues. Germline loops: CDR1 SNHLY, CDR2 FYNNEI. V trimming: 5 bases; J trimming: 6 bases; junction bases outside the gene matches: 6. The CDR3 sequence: CASSTTGTGGNEQFF. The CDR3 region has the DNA TGTGCCAGCAGTACTACCGGGACAGGGGGCAATGAGCAGTTCTTC. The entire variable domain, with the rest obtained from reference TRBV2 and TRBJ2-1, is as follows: EPEVTQTPSHQVTQMGQEVILRCVPISNHLYFYWYRQILGQKVEFLVSFYNNEISEKSEIFDDQFSVERPDGSNFTLKIRSTKLEDSAMYFCASSTTGTGGNEQFFGPGTRLTVL.

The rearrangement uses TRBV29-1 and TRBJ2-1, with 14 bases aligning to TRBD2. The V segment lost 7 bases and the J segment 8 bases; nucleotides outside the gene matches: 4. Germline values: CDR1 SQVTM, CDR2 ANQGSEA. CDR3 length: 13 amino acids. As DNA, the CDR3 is TGCAGCGCCCTGACTAGCGGGAGGGATGAGCAGTTCTTC. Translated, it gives CSALTSGRDEQFF.

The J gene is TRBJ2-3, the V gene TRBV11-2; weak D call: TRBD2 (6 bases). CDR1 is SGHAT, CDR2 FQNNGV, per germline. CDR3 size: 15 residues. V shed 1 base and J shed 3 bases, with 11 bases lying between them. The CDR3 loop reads CASSLVRGLTDTQYF. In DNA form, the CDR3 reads TGTGCCAGCAGCTTAGTTCGGGGGTTGACAGATACGCAGTATTTT.

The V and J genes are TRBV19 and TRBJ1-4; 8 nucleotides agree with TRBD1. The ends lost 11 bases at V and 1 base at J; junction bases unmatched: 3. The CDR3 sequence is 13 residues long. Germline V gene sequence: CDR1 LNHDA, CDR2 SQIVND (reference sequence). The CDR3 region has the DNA TGTGCCTCGGGACAGGAAACTAATGAAAAACTGTTTTTT. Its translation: CASGQETNEKLFF.

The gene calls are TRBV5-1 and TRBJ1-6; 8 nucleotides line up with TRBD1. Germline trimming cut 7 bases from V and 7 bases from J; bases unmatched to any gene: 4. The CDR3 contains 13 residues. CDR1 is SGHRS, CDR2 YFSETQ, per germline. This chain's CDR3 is CASQGANNSPLHF. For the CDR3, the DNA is TGCGCCAGCCAGGGGGCTAACAATTCACCCCTCCACTTT. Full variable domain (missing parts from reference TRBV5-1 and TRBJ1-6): KAGVTQTPRYLIKTRGQQVTLSCSPISGHRSVSWYQQTPGQGLQFLFEYFSETQRNKGNFPGRFSGRQFSNSRSEMNVSTLELGDSALYLCASQGANNSPLHFGNGTRLTVT.

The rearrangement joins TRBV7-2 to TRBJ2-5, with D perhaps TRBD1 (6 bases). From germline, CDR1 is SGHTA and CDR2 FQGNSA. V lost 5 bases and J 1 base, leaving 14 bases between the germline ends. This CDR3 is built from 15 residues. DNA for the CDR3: TGTGCCAGCAGCGACCGGGACAATTTCCAAGAGACCCAGTACTTC. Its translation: CASSDRDNFQETQYF. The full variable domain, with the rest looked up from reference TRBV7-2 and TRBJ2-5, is GAGVSQSPSNKVTEKGKDVELRCDPISGHTALYWYRQSLGQGLEFLIYFQGNSAPDKSGLPSDRFSAERTGGSVSTLTIQRTQQEDSAVYLCASSDRDNFQETQYFGPGTRLLVL.

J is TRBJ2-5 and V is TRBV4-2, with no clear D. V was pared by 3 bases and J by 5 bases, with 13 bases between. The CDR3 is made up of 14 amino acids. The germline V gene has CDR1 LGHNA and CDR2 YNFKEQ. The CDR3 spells CASSQEDRYETQYF. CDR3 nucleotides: TGTGCCAGCAGCCAGGAAGATAGATACGAGACCCAGTACTTC.

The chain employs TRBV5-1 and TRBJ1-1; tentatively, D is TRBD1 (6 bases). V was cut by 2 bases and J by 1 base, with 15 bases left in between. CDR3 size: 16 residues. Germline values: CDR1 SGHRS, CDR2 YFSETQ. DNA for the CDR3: TGCGCCAGCAGCTTAAATCTGGGGGCCCCGAACACTGAAGCTTTCTTT. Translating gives CASSLNLGAPNTEAFF.

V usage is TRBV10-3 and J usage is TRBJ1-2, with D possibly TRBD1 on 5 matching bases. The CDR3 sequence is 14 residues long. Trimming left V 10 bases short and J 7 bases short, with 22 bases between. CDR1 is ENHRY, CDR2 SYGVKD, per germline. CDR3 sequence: CATIPGPKAGGYTF. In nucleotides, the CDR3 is TGTGCCACAATACCGGGACCCAAAGCAGGTGGCTACACCTTC.

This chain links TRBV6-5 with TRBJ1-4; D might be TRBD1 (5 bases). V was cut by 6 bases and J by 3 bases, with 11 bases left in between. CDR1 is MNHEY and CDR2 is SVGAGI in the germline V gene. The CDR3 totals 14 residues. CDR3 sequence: CASRRGLSNEKLFF. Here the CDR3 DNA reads TGTGCCAGCAGACGGGGCCTTTCTAATGAAAAACTGTTTTTT.

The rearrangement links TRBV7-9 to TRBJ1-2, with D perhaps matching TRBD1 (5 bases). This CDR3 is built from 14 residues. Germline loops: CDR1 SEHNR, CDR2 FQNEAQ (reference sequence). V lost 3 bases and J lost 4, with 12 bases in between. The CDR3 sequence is CASSLEAGTYGYTF. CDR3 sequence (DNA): TGTGCCAGCAGCTTGGAGGCAGGGACCTATGGCTACACCTTC.

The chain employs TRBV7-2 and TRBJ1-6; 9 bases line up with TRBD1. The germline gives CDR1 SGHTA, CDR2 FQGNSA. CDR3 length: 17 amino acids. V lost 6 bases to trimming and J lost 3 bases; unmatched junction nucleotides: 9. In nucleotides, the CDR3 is TGTGCCAGCAGTTCGAACACGGGACAGGGCTATAATTCACCCCTCCACTTT. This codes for CASSSNTGQGYNSPLHF.